These 9 T cell receptor beta chains originate from one sample sequenced in a study of OX40 agonist ivuxolimab in advanced cancers. Measured with immunoSEQ multiplex PCR; TCRdb has only the in-frame clones, and not every one. The sample holds about 46,000 clones, about four fifths seen once. The input for sequencing was CD4+ or CD8+ T cells sorted from blood, taken in a trial of the OX40 agonist ivuxolimab. These receptor sequences come from an adult with an advanced solid tumor such as melanoma, head and neck, liver or kidney cancer.

J is TRBJ2-3 and V is TRBV12-5, with a possible D match to TRBD1 (6 bases). V lost 3 bases and J 1 base, leaving 20 bases between the germline ends. The CDR3 runs to 18 residues. Per germline, CDR1 LGHNT and CDR2 FRNRAP. The CDR3 nucleotides are TGTGCTAGTGGTTTATTACTAGGGGGACCCTCCGGCACAGATACGCAGTATTTT. It encodes CASGLLLGGPSGTDTQYF.

The chain couples TRBV5-8 to TRBJ1-4; 9 bases match TRBD1. Trimming took 5 bases from V and 5 from J; bases not matched to a gene: 4. Germline loops: CDR1 SGHTS, CDR2 YDEGEE. The CDR3 is 14 amino acids. DNA for the CDR3: TGTGCCAGCAGGGACAGGGGCTTCAATGAAAAACTGTTTTTT. This translates into CASRDRGFNEKLFF.

This sequence joins TRBV10-3 and TRBJ2-7; D uncertain. This CDR3 spans 13 amino acids. The germline CDR1 and CDR2 sequences are ENHRY and SYGVKD. V was cut by 10 bases and J by 5 bases, with 18 bases left in between. CDR3 residues: CATWTSTGHEQYF. CDR3 sequence (DNA): TGTGCCACTTGGACGTCGACCGGGCACGAGCAGTACTTC.

The rearrangement links TRBV27 to TRBJ2-2; no definite D call. The V and J ends lost 6 bases and 4 bases respectively, with 6 bases between them. This CDR3 spans 12 amino acids. The germline V gene has CDR1 MNHEY and CDR2 SMNVEV (reference sequence). CDR3 DNA: TGTGCCAGCAGGTCCCTCACCGGGGAGCTGTTTTTT. Amino acids: CASRSLTGELFF.

This sequence joins TRBV7-2 and TRBJ2-3; D gene ambiguous. V lost 6 bases and J lost 1, with 8 bases in between. The CDR3 length is 13 residues. Germline CDR1 is SGHTA and CDR2 is FQGNSA. The CDR3 sequence: CASRPVGTDTQYF. The CDR3 DNA follows: TGTGCCAGCAGGCCGGTCGGCACAGATACGCAGTATTTT.

This clone was recorded a few times. V usage is TRBV6-6 and J usage is TRBJ1-6, with a tentative D call TRBD1 (5 bases). CDR3 length: 14 residues. Trimming pared 5 bases from V and 6 bases from J, leaving 11 bases between. Germline values: CDR1 MNHNY, CDR2 SVGAGI (reference sequence). The CDR3 is CASSRQPGNSPLHF. For the CDR3, the DNA is TGTGCCAGCAGTCGACAGCCTGGTAATTCACCCCTCCACTTT.

The rearrangement uses TRBV5-8 and TRBJ2-3; D remains unclear. Germline loops: CDR1 SGHTS, CDR2 YDEGEE. V dropped 7 bases and J dropped 0 bases, with 15 bases sitting between them. The CDR3 is made up of 15 amino acids. CDR3 sequence (DNA): TGTGCCAGCGGACGAGATCCAACTAGCACAGATACGCAGTATTTT. Translating gives CASGRDPTSTDTQYF. The whole variable domain, remainder taken from reference TRBV5-8 and TRBJ2-3, is EAGVTQSPTHLIKTRGQQATLRCSPISGHTSVYWYQQALGLGLQFLLWYDEGEERNRGNFPPRFSGRQFPNYSSELNVNALELEDSALYLCASGRDPTSTDTQYFGPGTRLTVL.

This clone was seen just once. This chain connects TRBV11-2 to TRBJ2-7; TRBD2 aligns across 12 bases. The CDR3 runs 13 residues. Trimming cost V 0 bases and J 9 bases; bases outside gene matches: 0. The germline V gene has CDR1 SGHAT and CDR2 FQNNGV. DNA for the CDR3: TGTGCCAGCAGCTTAGAGACTAGCGGGGGGCAGTACTTC. Translated, it gives CASSLETSGGQYF.

The genes are TRBV7-8 and TRBJ1-3; the match to TRBD1 covers 9 bases. In germline, CDR1 is SGHVS, CDR2 FQNEAQ. J gave up 1 base and V 1 base, and 2 bases lay outside the gene matches. The CDR3 consists of 16 residues. CDR3 nucleotide sequence: TGTGCCAGCAGCTTAGTGGGACAGGGTTCTGGAAACACCATATATTTT. It encodes CASSLVGQGSGNTIYF. The variable domain in full, with the rest retrieved from reference TRBV7-8 and TRBJ1-3, is GAGVSQSPRYKVAKRGQDVALRCDPISGHVSLFWYQQALGQGPEFLTYFQNEAQLDKSGLPSDRFFAERPEGSVSTLKIQRTQQEDSAVYLCASSLVGQGSGNTIYFGEGSWLTVV.